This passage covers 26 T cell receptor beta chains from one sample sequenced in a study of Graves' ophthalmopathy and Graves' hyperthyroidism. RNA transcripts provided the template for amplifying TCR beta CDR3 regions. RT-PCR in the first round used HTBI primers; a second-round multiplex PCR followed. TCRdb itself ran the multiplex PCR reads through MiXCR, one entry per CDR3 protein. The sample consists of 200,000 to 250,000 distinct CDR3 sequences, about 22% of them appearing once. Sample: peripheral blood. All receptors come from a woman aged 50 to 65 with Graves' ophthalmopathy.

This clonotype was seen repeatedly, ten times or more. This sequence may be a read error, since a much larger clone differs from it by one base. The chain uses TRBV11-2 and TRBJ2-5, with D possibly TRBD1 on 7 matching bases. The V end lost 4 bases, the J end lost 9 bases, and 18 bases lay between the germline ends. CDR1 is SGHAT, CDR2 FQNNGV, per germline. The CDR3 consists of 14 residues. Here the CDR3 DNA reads TGTGCCAGCAGCTGGGAAGGGGGCTGGGAGGCCCAGTACTTC. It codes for CASSWEGGWEAQYF.

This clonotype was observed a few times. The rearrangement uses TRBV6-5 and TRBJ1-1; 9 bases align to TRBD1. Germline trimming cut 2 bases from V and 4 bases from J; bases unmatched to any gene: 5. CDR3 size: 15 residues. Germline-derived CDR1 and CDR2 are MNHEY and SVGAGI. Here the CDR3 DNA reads TGTGCCAGCAGTTACCCGAAGACAGGGGGCACTGAAGCTTTCTTT. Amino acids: CASSYPKTGGTEAFF.

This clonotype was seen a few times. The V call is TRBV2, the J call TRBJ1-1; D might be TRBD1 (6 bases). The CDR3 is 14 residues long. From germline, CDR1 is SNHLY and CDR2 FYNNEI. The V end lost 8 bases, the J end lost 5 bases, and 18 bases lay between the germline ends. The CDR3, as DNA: TGTGCCAGCGAGGGAGGGGGGCGCAGAACTGAAGCTTTCTTT. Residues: CASEGGGRRTEAFF.

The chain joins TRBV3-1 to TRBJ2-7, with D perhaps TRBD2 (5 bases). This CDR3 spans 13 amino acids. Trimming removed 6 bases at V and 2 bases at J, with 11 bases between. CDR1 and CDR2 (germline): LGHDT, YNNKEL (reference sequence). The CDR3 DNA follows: TGTGCCAGCAGACAAAGCGGTGCCTACGAGCAGTACTTC. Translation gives CASRQSGAYEQYF.

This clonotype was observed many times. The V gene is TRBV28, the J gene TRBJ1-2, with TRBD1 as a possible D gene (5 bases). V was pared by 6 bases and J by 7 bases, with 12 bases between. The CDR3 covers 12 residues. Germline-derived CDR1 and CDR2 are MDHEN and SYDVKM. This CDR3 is CASSQRTFGYTF. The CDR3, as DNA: TGTGCCAGCAGCCAACGGACATTTGGCTACACCTTC.

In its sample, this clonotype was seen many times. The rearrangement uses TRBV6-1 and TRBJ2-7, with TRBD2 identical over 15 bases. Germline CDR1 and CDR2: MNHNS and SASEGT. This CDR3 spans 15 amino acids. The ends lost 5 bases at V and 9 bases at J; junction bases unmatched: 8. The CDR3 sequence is CASSPRTSGRAWQYF. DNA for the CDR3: TGTGCCAGCAGTCCCAGGACTAGCGGGAGGGCTTGGCAGTACTTC.

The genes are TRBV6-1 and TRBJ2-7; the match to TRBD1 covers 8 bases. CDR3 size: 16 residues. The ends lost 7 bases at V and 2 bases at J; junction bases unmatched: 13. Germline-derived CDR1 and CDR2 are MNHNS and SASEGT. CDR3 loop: CASKEEGTGVPYEQYF. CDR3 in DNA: TGTGCCAGCAAAGAAGAAGGGACAGGTGTCCCCTACGAGCAGTACTTC.

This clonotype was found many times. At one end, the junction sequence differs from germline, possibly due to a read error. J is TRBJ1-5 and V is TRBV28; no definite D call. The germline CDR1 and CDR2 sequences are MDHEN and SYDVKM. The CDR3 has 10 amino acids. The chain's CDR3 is CGIGNQPQHF. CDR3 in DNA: TGCGGGATCGGCAATCAGCCCCAGCATTTT. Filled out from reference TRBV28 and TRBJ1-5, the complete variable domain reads DVKVTQSSRYLVKRTGEKVFLECVQDMDHENMFWYRQDPGLGLRLIYFSYDVKMKEKGDIPEGYSVSREKKERFSLILESASTNQTSMYLCGIGNQPQHFGDGTRLSIL.

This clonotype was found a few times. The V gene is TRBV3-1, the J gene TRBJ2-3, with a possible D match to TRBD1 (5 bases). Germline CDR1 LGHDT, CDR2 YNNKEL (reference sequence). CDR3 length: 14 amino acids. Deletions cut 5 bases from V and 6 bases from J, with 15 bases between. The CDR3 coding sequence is TGTGCCAGCAGCTCCCGACAGCTTGGGGATACGCAGTATTTT. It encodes CASSSRQLGDTQYF.

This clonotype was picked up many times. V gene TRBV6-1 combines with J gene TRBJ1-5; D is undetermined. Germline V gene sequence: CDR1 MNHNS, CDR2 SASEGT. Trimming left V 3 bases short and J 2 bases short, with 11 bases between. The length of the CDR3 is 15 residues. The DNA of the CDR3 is TGTGCCAGCAGTGAGCAGGCAGCCCGCAATCAGCCCCAGCATTTT. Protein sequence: CASSEQAARNQPQHF.

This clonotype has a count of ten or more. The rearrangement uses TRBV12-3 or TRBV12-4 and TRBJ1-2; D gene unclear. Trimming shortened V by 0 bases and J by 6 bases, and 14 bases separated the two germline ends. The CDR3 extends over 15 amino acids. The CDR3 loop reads CASSLAVGPLNGYTF. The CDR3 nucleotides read TGTGCCAGCAGTTTAGCGGTCGGACCTCTGAATGGCTACACCTTC.

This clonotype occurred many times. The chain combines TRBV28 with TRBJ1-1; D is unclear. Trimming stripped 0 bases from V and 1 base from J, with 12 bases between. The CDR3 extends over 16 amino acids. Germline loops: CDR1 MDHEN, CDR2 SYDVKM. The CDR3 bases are TGTGCCAGCAGTTTATGGGCCTCCAATGCGAACACTGAAGCTTTCTTT. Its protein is CASSLWASNANTEAFF.

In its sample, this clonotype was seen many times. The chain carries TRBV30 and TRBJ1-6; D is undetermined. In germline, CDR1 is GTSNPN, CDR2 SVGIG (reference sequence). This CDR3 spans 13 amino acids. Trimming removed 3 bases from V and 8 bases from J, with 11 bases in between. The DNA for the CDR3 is TGTGCCTGGAGAGCCATTCGGGATTCACCCCTCCACTTT. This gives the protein CAWRAIRDSPLHF.

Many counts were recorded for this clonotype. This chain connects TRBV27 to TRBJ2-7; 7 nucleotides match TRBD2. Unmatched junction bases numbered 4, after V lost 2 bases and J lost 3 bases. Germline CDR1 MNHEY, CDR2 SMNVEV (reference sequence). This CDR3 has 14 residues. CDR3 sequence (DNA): TGTGCCAGCAGTTTAAGGGAGGGGTTCTACGAGCAGTACTTC. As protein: CASSLREGFYEQYF.

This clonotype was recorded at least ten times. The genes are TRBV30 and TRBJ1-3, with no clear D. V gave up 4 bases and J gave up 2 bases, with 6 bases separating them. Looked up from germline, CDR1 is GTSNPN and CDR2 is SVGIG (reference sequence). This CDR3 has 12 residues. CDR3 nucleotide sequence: TGTGCCTGGACCACAGCTGGAAACACCATATATTTT. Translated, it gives CAWTTAGNTIYF.

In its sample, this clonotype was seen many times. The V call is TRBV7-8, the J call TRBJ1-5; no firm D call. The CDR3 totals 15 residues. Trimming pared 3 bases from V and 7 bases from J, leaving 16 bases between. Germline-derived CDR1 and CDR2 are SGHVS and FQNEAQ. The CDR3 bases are TGTGCCAGCAGCTTGGAAGTGGCAGTCTACCAGCCCCAGCATTTT. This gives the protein CASSLEVAVYQPQHF.

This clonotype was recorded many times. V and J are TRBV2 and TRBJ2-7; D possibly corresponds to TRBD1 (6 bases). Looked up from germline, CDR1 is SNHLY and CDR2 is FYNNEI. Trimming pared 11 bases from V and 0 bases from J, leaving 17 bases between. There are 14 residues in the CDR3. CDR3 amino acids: CAGANAGDSYEQYF. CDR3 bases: TGTGCCGGCGCAAACGCAGGGGACTCCTACGAGCAGTACTTC.

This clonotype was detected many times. CDR3 DNA sequence: TGCAGCGTTGAACTCGACGCCAACTCTGGGGCCAACGTCCTGACTTTC. Its translation is CSVELDANSGANVLTF. The rearrangement uses TRBV29-1 and TRBJ2-6; D is ambiguous. Trimming pared 2 bases from V and 0 bases from J, leaving 11 bases between. Germline CDR1 SQVTM, CDR2 ANQGSEA. This CDR3 comprises 16 residues. The entire variable domain, with the rest obtained from reference TRBV29-1 and TRBJ2-6, is as follows: SAVISQKPSRDICQRGTSLTIQCQVDSQVTMMFWYRQQPGQSLTLIATANQGSEATYESGFVIDKFPISRPNLTFSTLTVSNMSPEDSSIYLCSVELDANSGANVLTFGAGSRLTVL.

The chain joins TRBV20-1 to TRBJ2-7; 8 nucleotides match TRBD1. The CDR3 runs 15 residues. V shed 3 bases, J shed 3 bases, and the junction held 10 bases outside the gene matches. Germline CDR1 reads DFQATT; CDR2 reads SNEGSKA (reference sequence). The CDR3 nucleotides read TGCAGTGCTAGGGCCTCCGGGACAGGAGTCTACGAGCAGTACTTC. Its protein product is CSARASGTGVYEQYF.

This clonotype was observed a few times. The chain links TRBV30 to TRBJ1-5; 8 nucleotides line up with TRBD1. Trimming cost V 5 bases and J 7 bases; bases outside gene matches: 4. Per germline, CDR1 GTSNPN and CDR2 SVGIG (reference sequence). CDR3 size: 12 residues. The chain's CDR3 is CAWETGGQPQHF. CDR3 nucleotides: TGTGCCTGGGAAACAGGGGGACAGCCCCAGCATTTT.

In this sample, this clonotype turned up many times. For the CDR3, the DNA is TGTGCCAGCAGTGAAGCGGGCGTTGTATGGGGAGGCCAAAACATTCAGTACTTC. Translated: CASSEAGVVWGGQNIQYF. The chain is built from TRBV2 and TRBJ2-4, with a possible D match to TRBD2 (6 bases). The V gene's germline CDR1 is SNHLY and CDR2 FYNNEI. There are 18 residues in the CDR3. Trimming removed 0 bases from V and 5 bases from J, with 20 bases in between.

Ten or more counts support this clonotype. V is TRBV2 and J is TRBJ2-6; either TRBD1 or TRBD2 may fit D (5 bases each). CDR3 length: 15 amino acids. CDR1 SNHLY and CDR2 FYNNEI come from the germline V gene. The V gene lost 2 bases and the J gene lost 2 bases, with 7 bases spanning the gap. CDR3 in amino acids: CASSEQGAGANVLTF. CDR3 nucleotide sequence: TGTGCCAGCAGTGAACAGGGAGCTGGGGCCAACGTCCTGACTTTC.

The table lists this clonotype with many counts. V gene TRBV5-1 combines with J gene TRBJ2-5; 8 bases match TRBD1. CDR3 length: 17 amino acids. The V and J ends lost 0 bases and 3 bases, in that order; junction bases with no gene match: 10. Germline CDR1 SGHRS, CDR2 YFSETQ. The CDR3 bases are TGCGCCAGCAGCTTGGTCACCGCGGGACAGGCTGAAGAGACCCAGTACTTC. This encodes CASSLVTAGQAEETQYF.

In DNA form, the CDR3 reads TGCAGCGTTGAAGAAAAGGGACAGGTTGGCTCCTACGAGCAGTACTTC. It is translated as CSVEEKGQVGSYEQYF. The gene calls are TRBV29-1 and TRBJ2-7; 8 nucleotides align to TRBD1. With V trimmed by 0 bases and J by 0 bases, 7 bases remained unmatched. The CDR3 consists of 16 residues. Germline assignment: CDR1 SQVTM and CDR2 ANQGSEA.

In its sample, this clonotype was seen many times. For the CDR3, the DNA is TGTGCCAGCAGTGAAGACTGGAGTTATAATTCACCCCTCCACTTT. Protein sequence: CASSEDWSYNSPLHF. V and J are TRBV6-1 and TRBJ1-6, with D unclear. Deletions cut 1 base from V and 4 bases from J, with 8 bases between. From germline, CDR1 is MNHNS and CDR2 SASEGT. This CDR3 region has 15 residues.

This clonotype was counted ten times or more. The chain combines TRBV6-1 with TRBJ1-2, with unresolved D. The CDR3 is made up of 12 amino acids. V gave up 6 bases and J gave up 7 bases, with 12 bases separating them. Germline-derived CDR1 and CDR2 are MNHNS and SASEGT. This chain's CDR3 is CASSSEVPGYTF. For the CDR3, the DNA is TGTGCCAGCAGCTCCGAGGTTCCTGGCTACACCTTC.